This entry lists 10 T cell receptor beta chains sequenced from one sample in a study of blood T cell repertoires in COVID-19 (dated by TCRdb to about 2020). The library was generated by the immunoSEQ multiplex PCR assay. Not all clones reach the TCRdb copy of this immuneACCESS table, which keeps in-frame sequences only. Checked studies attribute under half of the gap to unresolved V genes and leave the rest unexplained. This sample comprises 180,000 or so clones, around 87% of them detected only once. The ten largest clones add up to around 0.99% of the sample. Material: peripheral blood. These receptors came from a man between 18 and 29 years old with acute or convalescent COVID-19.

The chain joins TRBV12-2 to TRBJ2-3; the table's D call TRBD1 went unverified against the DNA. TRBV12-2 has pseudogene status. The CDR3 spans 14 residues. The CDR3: CASRLAQYTDTQYF. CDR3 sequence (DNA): TGTGCAAGTCGCTTAGCTCAGTACACAGATACGCAGTATTTT.

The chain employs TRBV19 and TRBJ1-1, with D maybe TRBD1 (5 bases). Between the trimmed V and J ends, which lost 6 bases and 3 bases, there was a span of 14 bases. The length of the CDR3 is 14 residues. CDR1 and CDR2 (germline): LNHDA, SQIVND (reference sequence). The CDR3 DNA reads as TGTGCCAGTAGGTCGGAGGGGAGTTACACTGAAGCTTTCTTT. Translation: CASRSEGSYTEAFF.

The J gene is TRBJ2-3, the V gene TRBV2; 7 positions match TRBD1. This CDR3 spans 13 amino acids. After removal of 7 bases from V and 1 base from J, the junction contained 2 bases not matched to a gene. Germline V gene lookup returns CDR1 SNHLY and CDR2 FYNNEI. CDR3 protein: CASTGQGTDTQYF. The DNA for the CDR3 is TGTGCCAGCACAGGACAGGGCACAGATACGCAGTATTTT. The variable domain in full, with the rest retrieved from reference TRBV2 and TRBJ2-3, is EPEVTQTPSHQVTQMGQEVILRCVPISNHLYFYWYRQILGQKVEFLVSFYNNEISEKSEIFDDQFSVERPDGSNFTLKIRSTKLEDSAMYFCASTGQGTDTQYFGPGTRLTVL.

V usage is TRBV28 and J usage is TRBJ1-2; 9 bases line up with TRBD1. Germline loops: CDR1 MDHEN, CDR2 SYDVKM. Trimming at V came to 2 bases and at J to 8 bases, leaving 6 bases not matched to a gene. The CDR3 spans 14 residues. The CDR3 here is CASSLGDRENGYTF. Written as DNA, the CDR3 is TGTGCCAGCAGTTTAGGGGACAGGGAGAACGGCTACACCTTC.

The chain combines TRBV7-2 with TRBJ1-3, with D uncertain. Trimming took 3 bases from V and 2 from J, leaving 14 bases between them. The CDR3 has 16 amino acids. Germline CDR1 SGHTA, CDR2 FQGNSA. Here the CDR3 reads CASSLMRARTGNTIYF. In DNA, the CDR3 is TGTGCCAGCAGCTTGATGAGGGCGAGGACTGGAAACACCATATATTTT.

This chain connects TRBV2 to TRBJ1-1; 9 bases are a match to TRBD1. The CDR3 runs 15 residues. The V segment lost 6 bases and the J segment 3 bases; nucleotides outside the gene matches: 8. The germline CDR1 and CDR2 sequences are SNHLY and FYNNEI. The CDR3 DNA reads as TGTGCCAGCAGCCGGGACAGGGCGGGTGACACTGAAGCTTTCTTT. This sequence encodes CASSRDRAGDTEAFF. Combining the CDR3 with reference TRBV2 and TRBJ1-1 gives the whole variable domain EPEVTQTPSHQVTQMGQEVILRCVPISNHLYFYWYRQILGQKVEFLVSFYNNEISEKSEIFDDQFSVERPDGSNFTLKIRSTKLEDSAMYFCASSRDRAGDTEAFFGQGTRLTVV.

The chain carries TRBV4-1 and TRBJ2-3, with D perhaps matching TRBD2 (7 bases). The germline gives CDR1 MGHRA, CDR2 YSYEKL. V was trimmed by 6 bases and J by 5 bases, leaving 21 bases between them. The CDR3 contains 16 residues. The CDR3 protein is CASRMGGGGPQDTQYF. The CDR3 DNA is TGCGCCAGCAGGATGGGTGGGGGGGGGCCCCAAGATACGCAGTATTTT.

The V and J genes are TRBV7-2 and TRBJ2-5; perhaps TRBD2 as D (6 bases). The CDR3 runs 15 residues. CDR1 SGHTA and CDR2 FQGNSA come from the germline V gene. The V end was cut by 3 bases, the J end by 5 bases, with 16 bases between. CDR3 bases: TGTGCCAGCAGCTTCGACCGGGGGAAGATTGAGACCCAGTACTTC. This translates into CASSFDRGKIETQYF.

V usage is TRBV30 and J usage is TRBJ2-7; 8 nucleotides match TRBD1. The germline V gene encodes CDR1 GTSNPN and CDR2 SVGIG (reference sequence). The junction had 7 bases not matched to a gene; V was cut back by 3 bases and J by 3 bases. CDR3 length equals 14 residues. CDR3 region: CAWREGQGNYEQYF. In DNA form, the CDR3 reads TGTGCCTGGAGGGAAGGACAGGGAAACTACGAGCAGTACTTC.

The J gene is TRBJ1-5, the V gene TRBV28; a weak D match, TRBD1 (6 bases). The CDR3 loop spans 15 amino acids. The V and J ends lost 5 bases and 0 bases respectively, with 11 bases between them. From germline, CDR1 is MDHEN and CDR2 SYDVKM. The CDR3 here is CASSPGHLSNQPQHF. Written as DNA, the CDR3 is TGTGCCAGCAGTCCGGGACACCTTAGCAATCAGCCCCAGCATTTT. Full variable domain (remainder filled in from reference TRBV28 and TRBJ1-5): DVKVTQSSRYLVKRTGEKVFLECVQDMDHENMFWYRQDPGLGLRLIYFSYDVKMKEKGDIPEGYSVSREKKERFSLILESASTNQTSMYLCASSPGHLSNQPQHFGDGTRLSIL.